This entry features one T cell receptor beta chain sequence. This sample is part of a study of blood T cell repertoires in COVID-19. For the study at large: Researchers got acute and convalescent COVID-19 samples from the United States, Italy and Spain.

As handled by the study authors: Reference gene primer amplification gave nucleated cell count estimates. TCRdb's table, derived via immunoSEQ multiplex PCR, lists solely in-frame clones and lacks some. V and J calls and clone size are copied from that table; D and trimming were computed from the DNA. The sample has about 190,000 clones; 88% are singletons. Sequenced sample: peripheral blood. This receptor was identified in a human donor in a cohort sampled during active COVID-19.

As DNA, the CDR3 is TGTGTAATTGGACTAGCGGGGGGGAGCTCCTACAATGAGCAGTTCTTC. Amino acid sequence: CVIGLAGGSSYNEQFF. The chain combines TRBV30 with TRBJ2-1; 15 nucleotides line up with TRBD2. The CDR3 extends over 16 amino acids. CDR1 GTSNPN and CDR2 SVGIG come from the germline V gene (reference sequence).